This T cell receptor beta chain is drawn from a study of identical twins. A universal primer site arose from template switching, and cDNA bore unique molecular identifiers. Each CDR3 protein gets one entry after TCRdb re-called the 5' RACE reads with MiXCR. The sample includes some 1,700,000 distinct CDR3 sequences, less than 40% of them seen just once. CDR3 length: 15 amino acids. Trimming removed 0 bases from V and 5 bases from J; junction bases left unmatched: 8. CDR1 is SGHTS and CDR2 is YDEGEE in the germline V gene. The V and J genes are TRBV5-8 and TRBJ2-7, with 7 nucleotides matching TRBD1. This TCR was sampled from a newborn girl in good health. The sample taken for sequencing was cord blood. CDR3 sequence: CASSLGGQICNEQYF. The CDR3 DNA reads as TGTGCCAGCAGCTTGGGGGGACAGATATGTAACGAGCAGTACTTC.